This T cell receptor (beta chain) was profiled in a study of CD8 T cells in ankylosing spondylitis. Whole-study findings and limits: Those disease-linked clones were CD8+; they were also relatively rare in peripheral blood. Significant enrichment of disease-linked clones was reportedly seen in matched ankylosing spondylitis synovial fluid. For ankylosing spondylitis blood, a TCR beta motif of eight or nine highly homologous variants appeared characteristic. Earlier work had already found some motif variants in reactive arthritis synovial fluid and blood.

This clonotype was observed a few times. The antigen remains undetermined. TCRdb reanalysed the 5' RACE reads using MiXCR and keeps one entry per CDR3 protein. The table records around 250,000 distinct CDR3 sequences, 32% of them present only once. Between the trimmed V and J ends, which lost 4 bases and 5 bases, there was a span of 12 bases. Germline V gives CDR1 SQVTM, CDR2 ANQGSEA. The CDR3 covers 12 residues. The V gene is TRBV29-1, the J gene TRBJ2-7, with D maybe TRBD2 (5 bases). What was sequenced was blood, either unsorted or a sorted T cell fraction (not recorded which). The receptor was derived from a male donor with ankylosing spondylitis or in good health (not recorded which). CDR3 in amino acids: CSVGRGNDEQYF. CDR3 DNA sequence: TGCAGCGTTGGAAGAGGGAACGACGAGCAGTACTTC.